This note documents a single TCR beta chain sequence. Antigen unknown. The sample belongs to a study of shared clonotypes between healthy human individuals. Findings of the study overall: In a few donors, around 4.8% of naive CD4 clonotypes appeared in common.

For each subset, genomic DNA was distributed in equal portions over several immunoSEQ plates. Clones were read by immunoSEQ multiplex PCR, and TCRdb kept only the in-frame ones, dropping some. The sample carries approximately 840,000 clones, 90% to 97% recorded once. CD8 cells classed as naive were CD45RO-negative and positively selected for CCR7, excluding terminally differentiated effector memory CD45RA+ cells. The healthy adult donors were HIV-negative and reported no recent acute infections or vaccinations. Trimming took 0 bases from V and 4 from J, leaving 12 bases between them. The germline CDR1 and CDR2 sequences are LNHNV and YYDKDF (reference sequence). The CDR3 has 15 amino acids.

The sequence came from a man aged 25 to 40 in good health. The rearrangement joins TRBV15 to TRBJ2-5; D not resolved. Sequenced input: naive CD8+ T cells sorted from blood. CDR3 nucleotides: TGTGCCACCAGCAGAGATTTGGGGTCGGCAGAGACCCAGTACTTC. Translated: CATSRDLGSAETQYF.